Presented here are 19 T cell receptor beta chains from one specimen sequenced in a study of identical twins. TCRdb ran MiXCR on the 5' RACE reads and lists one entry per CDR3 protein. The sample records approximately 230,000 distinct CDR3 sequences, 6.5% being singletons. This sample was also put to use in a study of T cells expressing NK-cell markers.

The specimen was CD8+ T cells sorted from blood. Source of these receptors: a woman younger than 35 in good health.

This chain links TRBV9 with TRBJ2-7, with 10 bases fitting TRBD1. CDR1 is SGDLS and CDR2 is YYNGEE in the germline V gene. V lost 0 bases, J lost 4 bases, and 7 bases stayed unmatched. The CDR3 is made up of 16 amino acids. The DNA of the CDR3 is TGTGCCAGCAGCGTAGGGGGGACAGGGGCCTTTTACGAGCAGTACTTC. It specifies CASSVGGTGAFYEQYF.

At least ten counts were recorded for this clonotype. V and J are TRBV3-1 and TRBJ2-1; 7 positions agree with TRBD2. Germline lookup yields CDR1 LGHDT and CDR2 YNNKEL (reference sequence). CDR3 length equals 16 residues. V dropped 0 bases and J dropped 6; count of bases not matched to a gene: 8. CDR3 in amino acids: CASSQDWGGISNEQFF. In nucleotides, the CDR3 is TGTGCCAGCAGCCAAGATTGGGGGGGTATCTCCAATGAGCAGTTCTTC.

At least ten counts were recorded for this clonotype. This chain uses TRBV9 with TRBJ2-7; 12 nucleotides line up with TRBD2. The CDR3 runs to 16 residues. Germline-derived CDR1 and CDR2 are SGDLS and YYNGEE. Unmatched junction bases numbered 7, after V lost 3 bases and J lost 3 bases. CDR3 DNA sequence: TGTGCCAGCAGCGAAAAGGGACTAGCGGGCCTCTACGAGCAGTACTTC. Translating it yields CASSEKGLAGLYEQYF.

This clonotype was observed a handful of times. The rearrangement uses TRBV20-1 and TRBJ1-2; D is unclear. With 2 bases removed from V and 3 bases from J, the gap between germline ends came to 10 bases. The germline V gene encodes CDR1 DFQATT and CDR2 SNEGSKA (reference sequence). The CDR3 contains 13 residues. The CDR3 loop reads CSARSRADYGYTF. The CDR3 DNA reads TGCAGTGCTAGATCACGGGCAGACTATGGCTACACCTTC.

The CDR3 nucleotides read TGCAGTGCTAGAGTTCAGTGGGGGGGCGGGGATGAGCAGTTCTTC. As protein: CSARVQWGGGDEQFF. The chain couples TRBV20-1 to TRBJ2-1; the D gene is possibly TRBD2 (7 bases). V dropped 1 base and J dropped 8 bases, with 18 bases sitting between them. This CDR3 is 15 amino acids long. CDR1 is DFQATT, CDR2 SNEGSKA, per germline (reference sequence).

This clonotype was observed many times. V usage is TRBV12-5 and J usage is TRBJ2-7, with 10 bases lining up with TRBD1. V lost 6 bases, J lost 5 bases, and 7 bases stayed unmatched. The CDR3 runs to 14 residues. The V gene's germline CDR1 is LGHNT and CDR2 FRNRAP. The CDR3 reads CASGGTGVVNEQYF. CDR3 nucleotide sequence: TGTGCTAGTGGAGGGACAGGGGTAGTGAACGAGCAGTACTTC. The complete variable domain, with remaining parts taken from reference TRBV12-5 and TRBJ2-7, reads DARVTQTPRHKVTEMGQEVTMRCQPILGHNTVFWYRQTMMQGLELLAYFRNRAPLDDSGMPKDRFSAEMPDATLATLKIQPSEPRDSAVYFCASGGTGVVNEQYFGPGTRLTVT.

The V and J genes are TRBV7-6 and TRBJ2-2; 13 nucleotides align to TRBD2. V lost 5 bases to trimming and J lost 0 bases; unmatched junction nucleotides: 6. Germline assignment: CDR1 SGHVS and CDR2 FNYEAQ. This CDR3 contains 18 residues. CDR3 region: CASSDGLAGATNTGELFF. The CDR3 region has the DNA TGTGCCAGCAGCGACGGACTAGCGGGAGCGACGAACACCGGGGAGCTGTTTTTT.

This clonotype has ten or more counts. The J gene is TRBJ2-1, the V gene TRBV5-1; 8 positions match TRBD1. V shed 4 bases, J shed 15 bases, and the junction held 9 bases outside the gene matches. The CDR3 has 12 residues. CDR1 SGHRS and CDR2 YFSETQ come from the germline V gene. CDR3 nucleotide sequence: TGCGCCAGCAGCGACTTTGACAGGGGAATGTTCTTC. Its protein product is CASSDFDRGMFF.

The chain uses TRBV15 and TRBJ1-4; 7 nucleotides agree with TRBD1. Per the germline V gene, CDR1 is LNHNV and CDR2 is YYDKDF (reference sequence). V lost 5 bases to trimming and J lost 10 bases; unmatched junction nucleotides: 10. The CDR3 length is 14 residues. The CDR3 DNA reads TGTGCCACCAGCGGATACAGGGGATCAGGAAAACTGTTTTTT. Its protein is CATSGYRGSGKLFF.

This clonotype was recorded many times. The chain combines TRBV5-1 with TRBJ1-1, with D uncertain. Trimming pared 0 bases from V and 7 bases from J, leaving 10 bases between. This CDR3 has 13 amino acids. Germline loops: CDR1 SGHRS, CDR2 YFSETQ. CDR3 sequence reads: CASSLELEDEAFF. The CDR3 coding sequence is TGCGCCAGCAGCTTGGAACTAGAAGATGAAGCTTTCTTT.

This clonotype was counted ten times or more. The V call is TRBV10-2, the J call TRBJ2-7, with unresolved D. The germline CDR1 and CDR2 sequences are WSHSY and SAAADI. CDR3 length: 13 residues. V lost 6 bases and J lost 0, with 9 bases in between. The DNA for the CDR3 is TGCGCCAGCAGGGGCTTTAGCTCCTACGAGCAGTACTTC. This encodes CASRGFSSYEQYF.

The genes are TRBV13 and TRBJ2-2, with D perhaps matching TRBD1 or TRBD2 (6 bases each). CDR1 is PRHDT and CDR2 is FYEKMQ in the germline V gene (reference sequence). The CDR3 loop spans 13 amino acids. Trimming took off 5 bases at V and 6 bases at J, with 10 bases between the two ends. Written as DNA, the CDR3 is TGTGCCAGCAGCCCGAGGGGGGCCGGGGAGCTGTTTTTT. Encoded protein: CASSPRGAGELFF.

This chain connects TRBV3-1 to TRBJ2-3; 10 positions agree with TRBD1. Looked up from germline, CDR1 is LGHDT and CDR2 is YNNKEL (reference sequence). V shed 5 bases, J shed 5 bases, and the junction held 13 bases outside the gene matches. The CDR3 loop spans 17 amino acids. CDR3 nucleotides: TGTGCCAGCAGCTTTACCGAGGGACAGGGGCCAAAAGATACGCAGTATTTT. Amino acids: CASSFTEGQGPKDTQYF.

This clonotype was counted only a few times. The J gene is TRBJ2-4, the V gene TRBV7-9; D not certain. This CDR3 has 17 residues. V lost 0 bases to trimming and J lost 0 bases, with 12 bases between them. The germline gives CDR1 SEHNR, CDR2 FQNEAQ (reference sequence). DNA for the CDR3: TGTGCCAGCAGCTTAGCGCAGATTAACTTAGCCAAAAACATTCAGTACTTC. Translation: CASSLAQINLAKNIQYF.

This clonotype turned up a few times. CDR3 sequence (DNA): TGTGCCAGCAGCTTAACGTCCTTCTCTGGGGCCAACGTCCTGACTTTC. Residues: CASSLTSFSGANVLTF. V usage is TRBV7-2 and J usage is TRBJ2-6; the D is unclear. The CDR3 is 16 amino acids. V gave up 2 bases and J gave up 0 bases, with 8 bases separating them. CDR1 and CDR2 (germline): SGHTA, FQGNSA. The full variable domain, its missing parts supplied by reference TRBV7-2 and TRBJ2-6, is GAGVSQSPSNKVTEKGKDVELRCDPISGHTALYWYRQSLGQGLEFLIYFQGNSAPDKSGLPSDRFSAERTGGSVSTLTIQRTQQEDSAVYLCASSLTSFSGANVLTFGAGSRLTVL.

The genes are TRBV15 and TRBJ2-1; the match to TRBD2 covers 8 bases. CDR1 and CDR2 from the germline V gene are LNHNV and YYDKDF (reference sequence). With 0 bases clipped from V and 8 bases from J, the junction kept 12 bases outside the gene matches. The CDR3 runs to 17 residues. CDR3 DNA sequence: TGTGCCACCAGCAGAGATCTGGCTAGCGGGCTCGGGGATGAGCAGTTCTTC. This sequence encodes CATSRDLASGLGDEQFF.

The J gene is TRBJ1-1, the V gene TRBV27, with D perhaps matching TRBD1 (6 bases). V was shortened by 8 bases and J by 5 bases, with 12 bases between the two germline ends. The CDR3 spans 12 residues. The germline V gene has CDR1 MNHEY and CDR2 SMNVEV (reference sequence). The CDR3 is CASLGGFTEAFF. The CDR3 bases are TGTGCCAGCTTAGGGGGGTTTACTGAAGCTTTCTTT.

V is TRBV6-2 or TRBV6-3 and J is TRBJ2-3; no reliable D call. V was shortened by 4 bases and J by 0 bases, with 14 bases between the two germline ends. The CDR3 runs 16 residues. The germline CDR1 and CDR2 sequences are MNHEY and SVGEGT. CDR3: CASSSRPRSSTDTQYF. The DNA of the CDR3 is TGTGCCAGCAGTTCCCGTCCCCGGAGCAGCACAGATACGCAGTATTTT.

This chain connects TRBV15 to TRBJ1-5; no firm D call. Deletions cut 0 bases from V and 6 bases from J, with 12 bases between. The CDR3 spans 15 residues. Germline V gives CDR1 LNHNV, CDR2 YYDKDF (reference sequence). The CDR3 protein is CATSRDKGKIQPQHF. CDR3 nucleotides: TGTGCCACCAGCAGAGACAAAGGGAAAATTCAGCCCCAGCATTTT.